This is a list of T cell receptor beta chains from one sample in a study of shared clonotypes between healthy human individuals. TCRdb keeps only in-frame clones here, not all; method: immunoSEQ multiplex PCR. The table shows approximately 510,000 clones, with 79% occurring only once. What was sequenced was PBMCs. These receptor sequences come from a woman in her 40s in good health. Some clones in this sample may be carry-over from other donors' samples. CDR3s include the opening cysteine and the closing phenylalanine or tryptophan. Fields, in order: D gene, J gene, clone size, V gene, CDR3 DNA, CDR3 protein. A D gene is named only where the DNA matches it firmly. Size values are once, few and many counts, or a class for expanded clones, and some rows have none.

>-|TRBJ2-2|-|TRBV5-5
TGTGCCAGCAGCCTCGGACCGAACACCGGGGAGCTGTTTTTT
CASSLGPNTGELFF
>TRBD2|TRBJ2-1|once|TRBV29-1
TGCAGCGTTGAAGGGACTAGCGGGAGGAAGTCCTACAATGAGCAGTTCTTC
CSVEGTSGRKSYNEQFF
>TRBD2|TRBJ2-7|-|TRBV6-1
TGTGCCAGCAGTGAAAGCGGGAGCTACGAGCAGTACTTC
CASSESGSYEQYF
>-|TRBJ2-1|-|TRBV5-4
TGTGCCAGCAGCTTGGAAGGTGGGTCGGAGCAGTTCTTC
CASSLEGGSEQFF
>-|TRBJ2-7|-|TRBV15
TGTGCCACCAGCAGAGAAAGGGATTCCTACGAGCAGTACTTC
CATSRERDSYEQYF
>-|TRBJ2-5|-|TRBV5-1
TGCGCCAGCAGCTTGGTAGTGGATGAGACCCAGTACTTC
CASSLVVDETQYF
>-|TRBJ2-7|-|TRBV11-2
TGTGCCAGCAGCTTAGGCCAGGGTTTATACGAGCAGTACTTC
CASSLGQGLYEQYF
>TRBD1|TRBJ1-2|-|TRBV2
TGTGCCAGCAGTGAGGAGACAGGGTTGTCTGGCTACACCTTC
CASSEETGLSGYTF
>-|TRBJ1-1|-|TRBV4-2
TGTGCCAGCAGCCACGCGGGACCCGACACTGAAGCTTTCTTT
CASSHAGPDTEAFF
>TRBD1|TRBJ2-5|-|TRBV13
TGTGCCAGCAGCTCCCGGACAGGGCAAGAGACCCAGTACTTC
CASSSRTGQETQYF
>-|TRBJ2-3|few|TRBV29-1
TGCAGCGTGGCCCGGGACCTAAACACAGATACGCAGTATTTT
CSVARDLNTDTQYF
>-|TRBJ2-3|-|TRBV6-4
TGTGCCAGCAGCCCCTCGGCTAGCCTCAGGGATACGCAGTATTTT
CASSPSASLRDTQYF
>-|TRBJ1-1|-|TRBV2
TGTGCCAGCAGTGGAAGGGATATGAACACTGAAGCTTTCTTT
CASSGRDMNTEAFF
>-|TRBJ2-5|-|TRBV11-1
TGTGCCAGCAGCCCCACAGGGAGACTTCAAGAGACCCAGTACTTC
CASSPTGRLQETQYF
>TRBD1|TRBJ1-3|-|TRBV9
TGTGCCAGCAGCGCCGGACAGGGTACGGCTGGAAACACCATATATTTT
CASSAGQGTAGNTIYF
>TRBD2|TRBJ2-1|-|TRBV4-3
TGCGCCAGCAGCCAAGAATCTAGCGGGTACAATGAGCAGTTCTTC
CASSQESSGYNEQFF
>TRBD2|TRBJ2-3|-|TRBV4-1
TGCGCCAGCAGCCAAGAGGTAGCGGGATACACAGATACGCAGTATTTT
CASSQEVAGYTDTQYF
>TRBD2|TRBJ2-2|-|TRBV9
TGTGCCAGCACCGGTATTAGCGGGACCGGGGAGCTGTTTTTT
CASTGISGTGELFF
>TRBD2|TRBJ2-7|-|TRBV6-1
TGTGCCAGCAGTGATATAGCGGGGCAGTACTTC
CASSDIAGQYF
>TRBD1|TRBJ1-5|many|TRBV2
TGTGCCAGCAGAGGGACAGGGGGCATGGGTCAGCCCCAGCATTTT
CASRGTGGMGQPQHF
>-|TRBJ2-7|-|TRBV20-1
TGCAGTGCTAGAGGACTTAACGAGCAGTACTTC
CSARGLNEQYF
>-|TRBJ2-3|-|TRBV6-1
TGTGCCAGCAGTCCGGGCCTATCTTATACGCAGTATTTT
CASSPGLSYTQYF
>-|TRBJ2-3|few|TRBV6-4
TGTGCCAGCAGTGAAGGCGACACAGATACGCAGTATTTT
CASSEGDTDTQYF
>-|TRBJ2-2|-|TRBV30
TGTGCCTGGAGTAGGAACACCGGGGAGCTGTTTTTT
CAWSRNTGELFF
>-|TRBJ1-3|-|TRBV7-3
TGTGCCAGCAGCCCGATGCAGGGAAACACCATATATTTT
CASSPMQGNTIYF
>-|TRBJ2-5|few|TRBV29-1
TGCAGCGTTCTGACAGGCTACCAAGAGACCCAGTACTTC
CSVLTGYQETQYF
>TRBD1|TRBJ1-2|-|TRBV7-2
TGTGCCAGCAGCCATCCCGGGACAGCCAACTATGGCTACACCTTC
CASSHPGTANYGYTF
>-|TRBJ2-2|-|TRBV5-1
TGCGCCAGCAGCTTTCAGGACACCGGGGAGCTGTTTTTT
CASSFQDTGELFF
>TRBD1|TRBJ1-2|-|TRBV19
TGTGCCAGCTCCCAGACAGGGGGGGACTATGGCTACACCTTC
CASSQTGGDYGYTF
>-|TRBJ1-1|-|TRBV9
TGTGCCAGCAGCGCGGGATTCGGAGGCACTGAAGCTTTCTTT
CASSAGFGGTEAFF
>-|TRBJ2-3|-|TRBV10-2
TGCGCCAGCAGGCAGGGGGGGGTCACAGATACGCAGTATTTT
CASRQGGVTDTQYF
>-|TRBJ2-2|-|TRBV10-3
TGTGCCATCAGTGAATCCGGGGGTGGCGGGGAGCTGTTTTTT
CAISESGGGGELFF
>TRBD2|TRBJ2-7|-|TRBV28
TGTGCCAGCAGCTCCCGGACTAGCGGGGTAATAGTGCAGTACTTC
CASSSRTSGVIVQYF
>TRBD2|TRBJ2-1|-|TRBV30
TGTGCCTGGAGTGTAAGGGGACTAGCGACCAATGAGCAGTTCTTC
CAWSVRGLATNEQFF
>-|TRBJ2-5|-|TRBV5-1
TGCGCCAGCAGCTTGATAGGAGAGACCCAGTACTTC
CASSLIGETQYF
>-|TRBJ2-1|-|TRBV11-1
TGTGCCAGCAGCTTAGAGGGAGATTCCTACAATGAGCAGTTCTTC
CASSLEGDSYNEQFF
>TRBD2|TRBJ2-2|-|TRBV29-1
TGCAGCGTTGAAGAAGGAAGCGGGAGCGGGGCCGGGGAGCTGTTTTTT
CSVEEGSGSGAGELFF
>-|TRBJ2-2|-|TRBV9
TGTGCCAGCAGCGTAGGAGGCGACACCGGGGAGCTGTTTTTT
CASSVGGDTGELFF
>-|TRBJ1-5|-|TRBV7-3
TGTGCCAGCAGCCCCGGACGGAATCAGCCCCAGCATTTT
CASSPGRNQPQHF
>-|TRBJ1-5|-|TRBV11-2
TGTGCCAGCAGCTTAGGGTCGGTAAATCAGCCCCAGCATTTT
CASSLGSVNQPQHF
>-|TRBJ2-1|-|TRBV4-3
TGCGCCAGCAGCCAAGTCTACGGAGGGTCAGAGTTCTTC
CASSQVYGGSEFF
>-|TRBJ2-5|-|TRBV28
TGTGCCAGCGGGGGGCGGCCCGGGAGCCAAGAGACCCAGTACTTC
CASGGRPGSQETQYF
>-|TRBJ2-7|-|TRBV27
TGTGCCAGCAGTTTTAAGAGCTCCTACGAGCAGTACTTC
CASSFKSSYEQYF
>-|TRBJ1-1|-|TRBV7-9
TGTGCCAGCAGCTTGGGTTTCCCTGAAGCTTTCTTT
CASSLGFPEAFF
>-|TRBJ2-6|-|TRBV28
TGTGCCAGCAGTTTATCGGCAGCCATTGAGTCTGGGGCCAACGTCCTGACTTTC
CASSLSAAIESGANVLTF
>TRBD1|TRBJ1-4|-|TRBV28
TGTGCCAGCAGTCTACCGGACAGGGGGGAAAAACTGTTTTTT
CASSLPDRGEKLFF
>TRBD2|TRBJ2-1|-|TRBV13
TGTGCCAGCAGCGAACGACTAGCGGGAGGACTTCCCAACGAGGAGCAGTTCTTC
CASSERLAGGLPNEEQFF
>-|TRBJ1-4|-|TRBV5-8
TGTGCCAGCAGCAGCTACCGAAGAACTGCAACTAATGAAAAACTGTTTTTT
CASSSYRRTATNEKLFF
>-|TRBJ1-3|-|TRBV5-4
TGTGCCAGCAGCCGAACTCATGGGGGGTCTGGAAACACCATATATTTT
CASSRTHGGSGNTIYF
>-|TRBJ2-1|-|TRBV7-3
TGTGCCAGCAGCCCAGAGCGACTCTCCTACAATGAGCAGTTCTTC
CASSPERLSYNEQFF
>-|TRBJ1-2|-|TRBV28
TGTGCCAGCAGTTCTGGAATCTATGGCTACACCTTC
CASSSGIYGYTF
>-|TRBJ1-1|many|TRBV6-4
TGTGCCAGCAGTGACTCTGAGAACACTGAAGCTTTCTTT
CASSDSENTEAFF
>TRBD2|TRBJ2-7|-|TRBV18
TGTGCCAGCTCACCAAGGACTAGCGGCGGAACTTACGAGCAGTACTTC
CASSPRTSGGTYEQYF
>TRBD2|TRBJ2-5|-|TRBV4-2
TGTGCCAGCAGCCAATTGGACGGCGGGAGGGAGACCCAGTACTTC
CASSQLDGGRETQYF
>-|TRBJ2-1|-|TRBV18
TGTGCCAGCTCACCACAATCGAGTTCTGATGAGCAGTTCTTC
CASSPQSSSDEQFF
>-|TRBJ2-3|-|TRBV27
TGTGCCAGCAGTCGAAGCACAGATACGCAGTATTTT
CASSRSTDTQYF
>TRBD1|TRBJ1-3|once|TRBV6-1
TGTGCCAGCAGACCGGGACAGGCTGCGAACACCATATATTTT
CASRPGQAANTIYF
>TRBD2|TRBJ2-5|-|TRBV5-1
TGCGCCAGCAGCCCCGGTGGGGGGGGACCCCAGTACTTC
CASSPGGGGPQYF
>TRBD1|TRBJ1-5|few|TRBV5-5
TGTGCCAGCAGCGCGGGACAGGGAAATCAGCCCCAGCATTTT
CASSAGQGNQPQHF